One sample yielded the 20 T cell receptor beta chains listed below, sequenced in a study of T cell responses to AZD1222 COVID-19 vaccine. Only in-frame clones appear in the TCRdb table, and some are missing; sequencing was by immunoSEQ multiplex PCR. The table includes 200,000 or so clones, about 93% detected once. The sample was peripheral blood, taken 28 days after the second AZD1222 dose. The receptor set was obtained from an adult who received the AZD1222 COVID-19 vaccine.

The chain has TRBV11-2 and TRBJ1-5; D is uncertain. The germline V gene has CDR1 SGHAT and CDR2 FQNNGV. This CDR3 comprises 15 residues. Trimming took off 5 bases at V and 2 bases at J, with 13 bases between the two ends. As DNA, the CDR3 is TGTGCCAGCAGCCCTAGTGGGGTGGGCAATCAGCCCCAGCATTTT. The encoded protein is CASSPSGVGNQPQHF.

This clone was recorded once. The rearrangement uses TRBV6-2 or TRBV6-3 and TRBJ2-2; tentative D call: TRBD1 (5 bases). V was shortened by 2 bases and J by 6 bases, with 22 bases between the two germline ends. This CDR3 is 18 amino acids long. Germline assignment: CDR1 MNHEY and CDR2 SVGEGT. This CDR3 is CASSYRGSTNWGSGELFF. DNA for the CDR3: TGTGCCAGCAGTTACAGGGGCTCTACCAATTGGGGCTCCGGGGAGCTGTTTTTT.

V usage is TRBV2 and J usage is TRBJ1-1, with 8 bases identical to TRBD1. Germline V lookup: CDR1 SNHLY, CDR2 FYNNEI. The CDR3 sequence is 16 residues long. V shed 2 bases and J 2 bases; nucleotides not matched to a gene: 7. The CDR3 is CASSETGTGSNTEAFF. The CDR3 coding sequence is TGTGCCAGCAGTGAAACCGGGACAGGTTCAAACACTGAAGCTTTCTTT.

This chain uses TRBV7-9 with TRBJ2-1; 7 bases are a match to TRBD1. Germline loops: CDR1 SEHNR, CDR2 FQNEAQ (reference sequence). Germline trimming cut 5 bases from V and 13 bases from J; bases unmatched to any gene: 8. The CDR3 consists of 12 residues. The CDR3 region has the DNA TGTGCCAGCAGCCTCCGGGACAGTACACAGTTCTTC. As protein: CASSLRDSTQFF. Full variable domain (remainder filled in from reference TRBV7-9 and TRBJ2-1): DTGVSQNPRHKITKRGQNVTFRCDPISEHNRLYWYRQTLGQGPEFLTYFQNEAQLEKSRLLSDRFSAERPKGSFSTLEIQRTEQGDSAMYLCASSLRDSTQFFGPGTRLTVL.

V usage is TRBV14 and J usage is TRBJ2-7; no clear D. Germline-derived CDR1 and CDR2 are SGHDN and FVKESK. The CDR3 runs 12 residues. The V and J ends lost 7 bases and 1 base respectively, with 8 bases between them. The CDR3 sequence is CASNAGSYEQYF. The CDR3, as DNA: TGTGCCAGCAACGCAGGTTCCTACGAGCAGTACTTC.

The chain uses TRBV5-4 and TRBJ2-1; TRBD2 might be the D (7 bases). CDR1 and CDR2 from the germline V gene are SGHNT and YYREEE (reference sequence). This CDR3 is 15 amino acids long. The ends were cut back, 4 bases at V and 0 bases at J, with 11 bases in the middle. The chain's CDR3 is CASSRGGTSYNEQFF. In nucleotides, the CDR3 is TGTGCCAGCAGCCGCGGGGGCACCTCCTACAATGAGCAGTTCTTC.

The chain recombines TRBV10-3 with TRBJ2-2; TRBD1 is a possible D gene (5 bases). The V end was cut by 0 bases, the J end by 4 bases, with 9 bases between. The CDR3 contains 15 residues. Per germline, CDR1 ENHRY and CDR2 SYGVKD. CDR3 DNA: TGTGCCATCAGTGAGTCTTCAGGGCGCACCGGGGAGCTGTTTTTT. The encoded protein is CAISESSGRTGELFF.

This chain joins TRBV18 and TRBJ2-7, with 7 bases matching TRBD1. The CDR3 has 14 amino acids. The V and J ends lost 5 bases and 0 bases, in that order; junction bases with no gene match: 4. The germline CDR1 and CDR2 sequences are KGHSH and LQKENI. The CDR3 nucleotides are TGTGCCAGCTCATATCAGGGGGACTCCTACGAGCAGTACTTC. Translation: CASSYQGDSYEQYF.

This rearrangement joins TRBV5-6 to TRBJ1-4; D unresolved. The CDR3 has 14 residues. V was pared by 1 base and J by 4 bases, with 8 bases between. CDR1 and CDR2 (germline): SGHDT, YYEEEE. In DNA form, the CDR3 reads TGTGCCAGCAGCTTGCGGCAGAGTAATGAAAAACTGTTTTTT. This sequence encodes CASSLRQSNEKLFF. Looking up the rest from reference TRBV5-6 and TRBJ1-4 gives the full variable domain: DAGVTQSPTHLIKTRGQQVTLRCSPKSGHDTVSWYQQALGQGPQFIFQYYEEEERQRGNFPDRFSGHQFPNYSSELNVNALLLGDSALYLCASSLRQSNEKLFFGSGTQLSVL.

Here the CDR3 reads CATNDGADTQYF. CDR3 coding DNA: TGTGCCACAAACGATGGGGCAGATACGCAGTATTTT. V gene TRBV6-5 combines with J gene TRBJ2-3; D is unresolved. The CDR3 has 12 residues. CDR1 and CDR2 (germline): MNHEY, SVGAGI. V was pared by 10 bases and J by 4 bases, with 12 bases between.

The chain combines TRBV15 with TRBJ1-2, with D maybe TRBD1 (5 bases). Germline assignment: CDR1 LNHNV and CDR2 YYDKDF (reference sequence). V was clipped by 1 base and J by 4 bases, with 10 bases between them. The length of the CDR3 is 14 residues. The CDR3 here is CATSRAQGGYGYTF. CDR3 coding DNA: TGTGCCACCAGCAGAGCCCAGGGAGGCTATGGCTACACCTTC.

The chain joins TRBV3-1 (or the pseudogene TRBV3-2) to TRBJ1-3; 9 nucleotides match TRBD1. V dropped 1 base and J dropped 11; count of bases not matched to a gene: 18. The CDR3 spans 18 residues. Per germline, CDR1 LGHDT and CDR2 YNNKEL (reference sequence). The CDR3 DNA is TGTGCCAGCAGCCAAGTCCCAGCCGGGACAGGGACTCCCTGGGCCATATATTTT. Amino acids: CASSQVPAGTGTPWAIYF.

The CDR3 bases are TGCGCCAGCAGCCAAGGCCTGACAGGGAGGGACACTGAAGCTTTCTTT. Encoded protein: CASSQGLTGRDTEAFF. The chain carries TRBV4-1 and TRBJ1-1; 7 nucleotides agree with TRBD1. Trimming at V came to 1 base and at J to 3 bases, leaving 8 bases not matched to a gene. CDR1 and CDR2 from the germline V gene are MGHRA and YSYEKL. This CDR3 is built from 16 residues.

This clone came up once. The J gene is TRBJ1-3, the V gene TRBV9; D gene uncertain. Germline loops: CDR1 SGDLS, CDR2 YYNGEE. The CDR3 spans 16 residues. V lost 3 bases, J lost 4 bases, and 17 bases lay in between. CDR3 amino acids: CASSGGEPLIGNTIYF. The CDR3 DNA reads TGTGCCAGCAGCGGAGGTGAGCCCTTGATAGGAAACACCATATATTTT.

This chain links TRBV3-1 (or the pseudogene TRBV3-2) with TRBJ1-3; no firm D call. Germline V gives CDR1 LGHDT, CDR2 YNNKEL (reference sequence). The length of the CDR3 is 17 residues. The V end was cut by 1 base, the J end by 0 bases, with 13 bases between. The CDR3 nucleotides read TGTGCCAGCAGCCAAGTGGCCAGGTCCTCCTCTGGAAACACCATATATTTT. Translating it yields CASSQVARSSSGNTIYF.

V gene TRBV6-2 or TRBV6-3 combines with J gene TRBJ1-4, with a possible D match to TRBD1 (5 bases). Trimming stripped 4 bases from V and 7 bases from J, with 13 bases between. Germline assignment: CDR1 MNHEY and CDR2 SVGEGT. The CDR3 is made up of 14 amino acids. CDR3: CASSSTREGEKLFF. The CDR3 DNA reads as TGTGCCAGCAGTTCAACCAGGGAGGGTGAAAAACTGTTTTTT.

CDR3 loop: CASTGGGTSGNTIYF. CDR3 nucleotides: TGTGCCAGCACCGGCGGAGGGACCTCTGGAAACACCATATATTTT. The genes are TRBV28 and TRBJ1-3, with a possible D match to TRBD1 (5 bases). The V end was cut by 7 bases, the J end by 0 bases, with 13 bases between. Germline lookup yields CDR1 MDHEN and CDR2 SYDVKM. The CDR3 extends over 15 amino acids.

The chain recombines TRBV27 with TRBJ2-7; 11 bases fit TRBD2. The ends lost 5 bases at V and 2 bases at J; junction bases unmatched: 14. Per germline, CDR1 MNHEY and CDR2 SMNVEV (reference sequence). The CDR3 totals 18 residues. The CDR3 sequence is CASSPQRGSGGATYEQYF. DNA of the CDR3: TGTGCCAGCAGTCCCCAGCGGGGTAGCGGGGGGGCAACCTACGAGCAGTACTTC.

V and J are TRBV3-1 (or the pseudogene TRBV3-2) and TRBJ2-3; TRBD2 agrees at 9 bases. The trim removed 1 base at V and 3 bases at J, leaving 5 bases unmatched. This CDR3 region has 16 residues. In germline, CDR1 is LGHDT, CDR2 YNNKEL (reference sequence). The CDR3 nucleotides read TGTGCCAGCAGCCAAGTCGGCGGGGGGGCAACAGATACGCAGTATTTT. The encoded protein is CASSQVGGGATDTQYF.

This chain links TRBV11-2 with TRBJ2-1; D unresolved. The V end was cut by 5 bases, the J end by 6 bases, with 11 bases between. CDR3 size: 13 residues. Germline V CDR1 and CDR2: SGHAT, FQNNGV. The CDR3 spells CASSLLDANEQFF. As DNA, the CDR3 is TGTGCCAGCAGCCTGCTGGATGCCAATGAGCAGTTCTTC.